These T cell receptor beta chains were read from a single sample in a study of control samples from healthy donors and cancer patients. Sequenced by immunoSEQ multiplex PCR; TCRdb stores in-frame clones only, minus some. This table holds approximately 58,000 clones, more than 75% found once. The material sequenced was PBMCs. These receptors all come from a woman aged 60-70 years with lung cancer. Each CDR3 is given with its conserved first and last residue. A D gene is named only where the DNA matches it firmly. A clone size is listed for some rows: how often the clone was seen (once, few, many), or a class if it is expanded.

TRBV2	NA	TRBJ2-7	NA	19	TGTGCCAGCGCTGTACCCATGGACAGCCCCTCTCCAGATTTGTACGAGCAGTACTTC	CASAVPMDSPSPDLYEQYF
TRBV5-4	NA	TRBJ1-2	NA	15	TGTGCCAGCAGCCCTCTTCCGGCCGGGGCCTATGGCTACACCTTC	CASSPLPAGAYGYTF
TRBV7-2	NA	TRBJ2-5	NA	14	TGTGCCAGCAGCTCCATGACGGTCAGAGAGACCCAGTACTTC	CASSSMTVRETQYF
TRBV7-3	NA	TRBJ1-4	NA	11	TGTGCCAGCAGGGGGGTTGAAAAACTGTTTTTT	CASRGVEKLFF
TRBV7-3	few	TRBJ1-1	NA	13	TGTGCCAGCAGCCCCCATATGAACACTGAAGCTTTCTTT	CASSPHMNTEAFF
TRBV6-5	once	TRBJ1-1	TRBD1	15	TGTGCCAGCTTTGAGCAGCCAGGGGGATCCACTGAAGCTTTCTTT	CASFEQPGGSTEAFF
TRBV2	NA	TRBJ2-2	NA	14	TGTGCCAGCCTTGGGACTGACCCCACCGGGGAGCTGTTTTTT	CASLGTDPTGELFF
TRBV6-1	NA	TRBJ2-5	TRBD2	18	TGTGCCAGCAGTGAAGCGTCCACTAGCGGCTTCGTACGGGAGACCCAGTACTTC	CASSEASTSGFVRETQYF
TRBV5-6	NA	TRBJ2-2	NA	17	TGTGCCAGCAGCCGCCCCCTCCGACTCTCGAACACCGGGGAGCTGTTTTTT	CASSRPLRLSNTGELFF
TRBV20-1	NA	TRBJ1-1	NA	11	TGCAGTGCCCCCCGGGCCTCTGAAGCTTTCTTT	CSAPRASEAFF
TRBV5-6	NA	TRBJ1-2	TRBD1	14	TGTGCCAGCAGTCCGGGACAGCTTAACTATGGCTACACCTTC	CASSPGQLNYGYTF
TRBV9	NA	TRBJ1-2	TRBD1	15	TGTGCCAGCAGCCCCGGACAGGGGGCGACCTATGGCTACACCTTC	CASSPGQGATYGYTF
TRBV7-9	NA	TRBJ2-3	NA	17	TGTGCCAGCAGCTTAGGTTTTGGGGCAGGGGGCACAGATACGCAGTATTTT	CASSLGFGAGGTDTQYF
TRBV5-4	NA	TRBJ2-4	TRBD2	14	TGTGCCAGCAGCCGGGGGGGAGTCGAAAACATTCAGTACTTC	CASSRGGVENIQYF
TRBV3-1/TRBV3-2	NA	TRBJ2-7	TRBD2	16	TGTGCCAGCAGCCCGGCCGGGGGGTCATTCTCCTACGAGCAGTACTTC	CASSPAGGSFSYEQYF
TRBV4-1	NA	TRBJ2-5	NA	15	TGCGCCAGCAGCCTACTAGAGAACGAGCAAGAGACCCAGTACTTC	CASSLLENEQETQYF
TRBV11-3	NA	TRBJ2-7	TRBD2	15	TGTGCCAGCAGCTTAGGTGTAGCGGGAAGGGACGAGCAGTACTTC	CASSLGVAGRDEQYF
TRBV5-1	NA	TRBJ2-7	TRBD1	15	TGCGCCAGCAGCCCAGGGACAGGGAAAAGAGACGAGCAGTACTTC	CASSPGTGKRDEQYF
TRBV5-4	NA	TRBJ2-5	NA	14	TGTGCCAGCAGCTTGAAGCTGGCCCAAGAGACCCAGTACTTC	CASSLKLAQETQYF
TRBV15	NA	TRBJ2-7	NA	14	TGTGCCACCAGCCCCCGGGACGGAAACTACGAGCAGTACTTC	CATSPRDGNYEQYF
TRBV5-1	NA	TRBJ1-1	NA	14	TGCGCCAGCAGGGGCTTCGGGCCGGACACTGAAGCTTTCTTT	CASRGFGPDTEAFF
TRBV5-1	NA	TRBJ2-5	NA	17	TGCGCCAGCAGCTCCGTACTAGCCCAAGATTTCCAAGAGACCCAGTACTTC	CASSSVLAQDFQETQYF
TRBV4-2	NA	TRBJ2-5	NA	14	TGTGCCAGCAGCCAGAGCAGGGCTCAAGAGACCCAGTACTTC	CASSQSRAQETQYF
TRBV19	NA	TRBJ1-5	TRBD1	15	TGTGCCAGTAGCCTCTCCGGGACAGGGAATCAGCCCCAGCATTTT	CASSLSGTGNQPQHF
TRBV5-1	NA	TRBJ1-1	NA	14	TGCGCCAGCAGTTCTGGACGGGTGAACACTGAAGCTTTCTTT	CASSSGRVNTEAFF
TRBV3-1/TRBV3-2	NA	TRBJ1-2	TRBD1	12	TGTGCCAGCATCGGGACAGGGGGTGGCTACACCTTC	CASIGTGGGYTF
TRBV6-6	NA	TRBJ1-1	NA	17	TGTGCCAGCAGCCGATCTGGGACTGCCAGGATGAACACTGAAGCTTTCTTT	CASSRSGTARMNTEAFF
TRBV5-4	NA	TRBJ1-3	NA	16	TGTGCCAGCAGCAAGGGGGGCGTGGGGGCGAGAAACACCATATATTTT	CASSKGGVGARNTIYF
TRBV29-1	NA	TRBJ2-4	NA	14	TGCAGCGTTGGGGCAGGGACCCAGATTGACATTCAGTACTTC	CSVGAGTQIDIQYF
TRBV6-5	NA	TRBJ2-1	NA	12	TGTGCCAGCAGTTCATCTCTCTATGAGCAGTTCTTC	CASSSSLYEQFF
TRBV6-5	NA	TRBJ1-2	TRBD1	13	TGTGCCAGCAGGATACCGGGACAGGATGGCTACACCTTC	CASRIPGQDGYTF
TRBV28	once	TRBJ2-7	NA	12	TGTGCCAGCAGTCAGGGTTCCTACGAGCAGTACTTC	CASSQGSYEQYF
TRBV19	once	TRBJ2-3	NA	10	TGTGCCGAGCTCCGGGATACGCAGTATTTT	CAELRDTQYF
TRBV6-5	once	TRBJ1-4	TRBD1	16	TGTGCCAGCAGTTACGGCTCCGGGACAGGAGATGAAAAACTGTTTTTT	CASSYGSGTGDEKLFF
TRBV9	NA	TRBJ2-7	NA	13	TGTGCCAGCAGCGTAGGGGGGAGGTACGAGCAGTACTTC	CASSVGGRYEQYF
TRBV5-6	few	TRBJ1-2	NA	15	TGTGCCAGCAGCCCCCGACACTGGGCCGTCTATGGCTACACCTTC	CASSPRHWAVYGYTF
TRBV10-3	NA	TRBJ1-6	TRBD1	16	TGTGCCATCAGTGACTCGACAGGGGGCATCGATTCACCCCTCCACTTT	CAISDSTGGIDSPLHF
TRBV28	NA	TRBJ1-5	TRBD1	16	TGTGCCAGCAGTTTATCCCCCGGGACAGGGGACCAGCCCCAGCATTTT	CASSLSPGTGDQPQHF
TRBV19	NA	TRBJ1-1	NA	13	TGTGCCAGTAGTCCGTCGGGGAGGGCTGAAGCTTTCTTT	CASSPSGRAEAFF
TRBV7-9	medium-sized	TRBJ2-5	NA	12	TGTGCCAGCAGCTTAGAGAGTGAGACCCAGTACTTC	CASSLESETQYF